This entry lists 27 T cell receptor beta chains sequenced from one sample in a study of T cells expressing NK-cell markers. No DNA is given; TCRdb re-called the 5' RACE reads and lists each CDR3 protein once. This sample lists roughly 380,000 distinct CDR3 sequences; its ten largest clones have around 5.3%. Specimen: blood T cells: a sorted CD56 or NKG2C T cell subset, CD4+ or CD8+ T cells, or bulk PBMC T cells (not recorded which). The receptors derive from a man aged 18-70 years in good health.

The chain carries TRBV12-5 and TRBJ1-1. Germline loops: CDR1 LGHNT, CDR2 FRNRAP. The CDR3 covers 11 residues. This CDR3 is CASGGTTEAFF.

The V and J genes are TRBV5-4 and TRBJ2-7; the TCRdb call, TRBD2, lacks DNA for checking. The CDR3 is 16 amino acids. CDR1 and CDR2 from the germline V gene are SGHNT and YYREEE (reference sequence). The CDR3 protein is CASSTGRATQSYEQYF. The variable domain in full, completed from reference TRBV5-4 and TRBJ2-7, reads ETGVTQSPTHLIKTRGQQVTLRCSSQSGHNTVSWYQQALGQGPQFIFQYYREEENGRGNFPPRFSGLQFPNYSSELNVNALELDDSALYLCASSTGRATQSYEQYFGPGTRLTVT.

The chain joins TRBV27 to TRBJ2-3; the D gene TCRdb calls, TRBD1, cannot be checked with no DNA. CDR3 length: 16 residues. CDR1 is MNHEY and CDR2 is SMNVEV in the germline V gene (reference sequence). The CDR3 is CASRRSTGISTDTQYF.

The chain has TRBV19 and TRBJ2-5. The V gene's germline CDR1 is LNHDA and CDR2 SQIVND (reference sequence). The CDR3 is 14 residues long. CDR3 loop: CASRSAGAPGTQYF.

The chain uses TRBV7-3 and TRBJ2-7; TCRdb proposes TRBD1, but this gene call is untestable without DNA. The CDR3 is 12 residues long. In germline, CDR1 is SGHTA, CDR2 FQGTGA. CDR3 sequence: CASSTQGGEQYF.

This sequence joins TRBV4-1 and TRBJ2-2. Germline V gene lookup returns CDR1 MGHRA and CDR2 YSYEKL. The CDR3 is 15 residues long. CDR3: CASREWAANTGELFF.

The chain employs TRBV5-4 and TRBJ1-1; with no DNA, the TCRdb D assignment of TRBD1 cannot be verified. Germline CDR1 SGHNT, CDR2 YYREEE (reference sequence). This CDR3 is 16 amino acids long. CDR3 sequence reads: CASSMSGGRRNTEAFF.

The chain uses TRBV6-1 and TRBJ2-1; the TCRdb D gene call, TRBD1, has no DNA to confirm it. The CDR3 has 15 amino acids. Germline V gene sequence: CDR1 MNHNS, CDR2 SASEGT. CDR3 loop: CASSLYRVEYNEQFF.

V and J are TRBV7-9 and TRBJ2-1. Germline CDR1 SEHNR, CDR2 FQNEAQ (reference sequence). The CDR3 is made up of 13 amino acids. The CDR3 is CASSFPSNNEQFF.

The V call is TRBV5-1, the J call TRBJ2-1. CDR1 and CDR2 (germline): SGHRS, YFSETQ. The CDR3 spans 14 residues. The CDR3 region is CASSSWDSYNEQFF.

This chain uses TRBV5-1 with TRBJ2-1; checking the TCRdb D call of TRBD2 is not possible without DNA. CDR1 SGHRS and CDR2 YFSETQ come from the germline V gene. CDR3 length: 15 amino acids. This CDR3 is CASSLGLAVLNEQFF.

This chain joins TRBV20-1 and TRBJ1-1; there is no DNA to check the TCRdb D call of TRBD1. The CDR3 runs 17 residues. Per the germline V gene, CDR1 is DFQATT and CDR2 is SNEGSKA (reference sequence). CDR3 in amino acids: CSARALRERDRGTEAFF.

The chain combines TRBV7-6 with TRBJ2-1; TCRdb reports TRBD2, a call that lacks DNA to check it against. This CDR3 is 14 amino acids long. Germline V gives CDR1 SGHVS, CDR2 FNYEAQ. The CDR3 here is CASSLAQTSREQFF.

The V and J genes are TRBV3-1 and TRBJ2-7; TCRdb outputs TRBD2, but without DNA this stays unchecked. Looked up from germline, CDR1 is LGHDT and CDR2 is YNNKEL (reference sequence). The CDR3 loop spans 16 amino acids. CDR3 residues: CASSQFRGGFSYEQYF.

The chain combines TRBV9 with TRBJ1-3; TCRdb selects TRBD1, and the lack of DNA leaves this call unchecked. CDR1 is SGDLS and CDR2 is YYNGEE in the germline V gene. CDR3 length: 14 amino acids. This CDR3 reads CASSSPRDRNTIYF.

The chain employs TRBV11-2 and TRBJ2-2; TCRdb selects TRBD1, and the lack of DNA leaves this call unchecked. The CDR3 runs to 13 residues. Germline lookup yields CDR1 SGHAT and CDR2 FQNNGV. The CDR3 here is CASERGGGGELFF.

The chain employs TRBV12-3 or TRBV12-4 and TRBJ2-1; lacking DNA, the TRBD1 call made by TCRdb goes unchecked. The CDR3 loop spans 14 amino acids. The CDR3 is CASSLVGGPNEQFF.

CDR3 sequence reads: CASKTVYKETQYF. The genes are TRBV6-1 and TRBJ2-5. The CDR3 has 13 amino acids. Per the germline V gene, CDR1 is MNHNS and CDR2 is SASEGT.

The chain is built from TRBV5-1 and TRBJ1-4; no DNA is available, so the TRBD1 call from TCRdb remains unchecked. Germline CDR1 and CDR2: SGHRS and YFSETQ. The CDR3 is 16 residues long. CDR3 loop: CASSLGASGGDEKLFF.

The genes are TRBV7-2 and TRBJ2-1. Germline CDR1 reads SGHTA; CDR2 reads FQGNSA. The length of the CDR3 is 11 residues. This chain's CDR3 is CASRKNNEQFF.

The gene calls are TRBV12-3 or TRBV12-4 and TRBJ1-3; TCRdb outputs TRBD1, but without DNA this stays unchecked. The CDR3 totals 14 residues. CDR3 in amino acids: CASIRWGGGNTIYF.

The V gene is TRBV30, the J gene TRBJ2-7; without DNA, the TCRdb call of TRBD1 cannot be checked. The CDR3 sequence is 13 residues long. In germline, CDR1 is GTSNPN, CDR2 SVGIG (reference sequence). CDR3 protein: CAWLRRGLYEQYF.

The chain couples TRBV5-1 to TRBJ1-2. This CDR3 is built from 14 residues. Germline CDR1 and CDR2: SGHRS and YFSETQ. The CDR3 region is CASSLRDPRVGYTF.

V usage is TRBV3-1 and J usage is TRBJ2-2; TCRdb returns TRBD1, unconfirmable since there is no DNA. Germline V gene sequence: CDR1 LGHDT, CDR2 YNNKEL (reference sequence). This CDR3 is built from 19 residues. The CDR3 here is CASSQAGVRIARNTGELFF.

CDR3 sequence: CASSEDRDRIYGYTF. This sequence joins TRBV6-4 and TRBJ1-2; the TCRdb D gene call, TRBD1, has no DNA to confirm it. Germline loops: CDR1 MRHNA, CDR2 SNTAGT. The CDR3 consists of 15 residues.

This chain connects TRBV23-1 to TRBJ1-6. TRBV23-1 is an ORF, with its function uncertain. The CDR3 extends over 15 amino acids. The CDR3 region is CASSHERKYNSPLHF.

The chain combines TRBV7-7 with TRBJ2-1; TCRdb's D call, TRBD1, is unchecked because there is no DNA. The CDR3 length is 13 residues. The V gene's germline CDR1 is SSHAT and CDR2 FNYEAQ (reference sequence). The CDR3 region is CASSPNRGPEQFF.